This is a list of T cell receptor beta chains from one sample in a study of blood T cell repertoires in COVID-19. Assay: immunoSEQ multiplex PCR; the TCRdb copy retains only in-frame clones and omits some. Of about 260,000 clones in the sample, approximately 88% are singletons; the top ten hold roughly 10%. Sequences were obtained from peripheral blood. These receptor sequences come from a woman in her seventies with COVID-19, enrolled during active disease. Both conserved end residues are part of each CDR3. The order of the fields is D gene, clone size, J gene, V gene, CDR3 protein, CDR3 DNA. The D gene is left open where the match is weak. Size values are once, few and many counts, or a class for expanded clones, and some rows have none.

d_call: TRBD2
clone_size: few
j_call: TRBJ2-7
v_call: TRBV3-1/TRBV3-2
cdr3_aa: CASSQAGAGGYEQYF
cdr3_nt: TGTGCCAGCAGCCAAGCAGGAGCGGGAGGCTACGAGCAGTACTTC

d_call: .
clone_size: .
j_call: TRBJ2-5
v_call: TRBV3-1/TRBV3-2
cdr3_aa: CASSQDARPGAQYF
cdr3_nt: TGTGCCAGCAGCCAAGATGCACGGCCAGGGGCCCAGTACTTC

d_call: .
clone_size: .
j_call: TRBJ2-3
v_call: TRBV6-2/TRBV6-3
cdr3_aa: CASSLVGGTSTDTQYF
cdr3_nt: TGTGCCAGCAGTTTGGTTGGCGGGACTAGCACAGATACGCAGTATTTT

d_call: TRBD1
clone_size: .
j_call: TRBJ2-6
v_call: TRBV6-5
cdr3_aa: CASRKQGTGANVLTF
cdr3_nt: TGTGCCAGCAGGAAACAGGGGACTGGGGCCAACGTCCTGACTTTC

d_call: TRBD1
clone_size: .
j_call: TRBJ2-7
v_call: TRBV30
cdr3_aa: CAWSAGQGFYEQYF
cdr3_nt: TGTGCCTGGAGTGCGGGACAGGGGTTCTACGAGCAGTACTTC

d_call: .
clone_size: .
j_call: TRBJ2-5
v_call: TRBV28
cdr3_aa: CASTRQASRETQYF
cdr3_nt: TGTGCCAGCACCAGACAGGCCTCCCGAGAGACCCAGTACTTC

d_call: TRBD1
clone_size: once
j_call: TRBJ1-5
v_call: TRBV30
cdr3_aa: CAWSQGGNNQPQHF
cdr3_nt: TGTGCCTGGAGCCAGGGGGGAAACAATCAGCCCCAGCATTTT

d_call: .
clone_size: .
j_call: TRBJ1-2
v_call: TRBV6-5
cdr3_aa: CASSTTGNYGYTF
cdr3_nt: TGTGCCAGCTCTACTACAGGAAACTATGGCTACACCTTC

d_call: .
clone_size: .
j_call: TRBJ1-2
v_call: TRBV7-9
cdr3_aa: CASSLLSYGYTF
cdr3_nt: TGTGCCAGCAGCCTCCTAAGCTATGGCTACACCTTC

d_call: .
clone_size: .
j_call: TRBJ1-5
v_call: TRBV4-1
cdr3_aa: CASSKGFEAPNQPQHF
cdr3_nt: TGCGCCAGCAGCAAAGGGTTTGAGGCCCCAAATCAGCCCCAGCATTTT

d_call: TRBD2
clone_size: .
j_call: TRBJ2-2
v_call: TRBV7-3
cdr3_aa: CASSFGPRLAGGELFF
cdr3_nt: TGTGCCAGCAGCTTCGGGCCCCGACTAGCCGGCGGGGAGCTGTTTTTT

d_call: .
clone_size: .
j_call: TRBJ1-3
v_call: TRBV10-3
cdr3_aa: CAIGEGPSLNTIYF
cdr3_nt: TGTGCCATCGGGGAGGGACCTAGCCTTAACACCATATATTTT

d_call: TRBD1
clone_size: .
j_call: TRBJ1-5
v_call: TRBV7-2
cdr3_aa: CASSSDSLRTGQPQHF
cdr3_nt: TGTGCCAGCAGCTCCGACTCCCTCAGGACAGGGCAGCCCCAGCATTTT

d_call: TRBD1
clone_size: .
j_call: TRBJ2-2
v_call: TRBV19
cdr3_aa: CASRTGLVTGELFF
cdr3_nt: TGTGCCAGTAGGACAGGGCTGGTAACCGGGGAGCTGTTTTTT

d_call: TRBD1
clone_size: .
j_call: TRBJ2-1
v_call: TRBV5-1
cdr3_aa: CASSTRDSSYNEQFF
cdr3_nt: TGCGCCAGCAGCACCCGGGACAGCTCCTACAATGAGCAGTTCTTC

d_call: TRBD2
clone_size: once
j_call: TRBJ2-2
v_call: TRBV28
cdr3_aa: CASSFGGLNTGELFF
cdr3_nt: TGTGCCAGCAGTTTCGGGGGGTTGAACACCGGGGAGCTGTTTTTT

d_call: TRBD2
clone_size: .
j_call: TRBJ2-3
v_call: TRBV9
cdr3_aa: CASSVAGGETDTQYF
cdr3_nt: TGTGCCAGCAGCGTAGCGGGAGGGGAGACAGATACGCAGTATTTT

d_call: TRBD1
clone_size: .
j_call: TRBJ2-5
v_call: TRBV12-5
cdr3_aa: CASGLGDRAWGETQYF
cdr3_nt: TGTGCTAGTGGTTTGGGGGACAGGGCATGGGGAGAGACCCAGTACTTC

d_call: TRBD2
clone_size: .
j_call: TRBJ2-1
v_call: TRBV12-3/TRBV12-4
cdr3_aa: CASSSTSVNEQFF
cdr3_nt: TGTGCCAGCAGTTCGACTAGCGTTAATGAGCAGTTCTTC

d_call: .
clone_size: .
j_call: TRBJ1-5
v_call: TRBV19
cdr3_aa: CAGGQLSNQPQHF
cdr3_nt: TGTGCCGGGGGACAACTTAGCAATCAGCCCCAGCATTTT

d_call: TRBD2
clone_size: .
j_call: TRBJ2-1
v_call: TRBV9
cdr3_aa: CASSGLAGGIWNEQFF
cdr3_nt: TGTGCCAGCAGCGGGCTAGCGGGAGGGATTTGGAATGAGCAGTTCTTC

d_call: TRBD2
clone_size: .
j_call: TRBJ2-1
v_call: TRBV10-3
cdr3_aa: CAIRLGAGEDEQFF
cdr3_nt: TGTGCCATTCGGTTAGGGGCGGGAGAGGATGAGCAGTTCTTC

d_call: TRBD2
clone_size: .
j_call: TRBJ2-2
v_call: TRBV28
cdr3_aa: CASSLRGGAHGELFF
cdr3_nt: TGTGCCAGCAGTTTGAGGGGAGGGGCCCACGGGGAGCTGTTTTTT

d_call: .
clone_size: .
j_call: TRBJ2-2
v_call: TRBV11-3
cdr3_aa: CATYSGNTGELFF
cdr3_nt: TGTGCCACATATTCAGGGAACACCGGGGAGCTGTTTTTT

d_call: .
clone_size: .
j_call: TRBJ2-7
v_call: TRBV28
cdr3_aa: CASRLSYEQYF
cdr3_nt: TGTGCCAGCAGGCTCAGCTACGAGCAGTACTTC

d_call: .
clone_size: .
j_call: TRBJ1-4
v_call: TRBV29-1
cdr3_aa: CSVGLRANEKLFF
cdr3_nt: TGCAGCGTTGGACTCAGGGCGAATGAAAAACTGTTTTTT

d_call: .
clone_size: .
j_call: TRBJ1-5
v_call: TRBV19
cdr3_aa: CASSSRTGADQPQHF
cdr3_nt: TGTGCCAGTAGTAGCCGGACGGGAGCAGACCAGCCCCAGCATTTT

d_call: TRBD1
clone_size: .
j_call: TRBJ1-5
v_call: TRBV10-2
cdr3_aa: CASRDRVEQPQHF
cdr3_nt: TGCGCCAGCAGGGACAGGGTGGAACAGCCCCAGCATTTT

d_call: TRBD1
clone_size: .
j_call: TRBJ1-6
v_call: TRBV7-2
cdr3_aa: CASSLVGSGQLNSPLHF
cdr3_nt: TGTGCCAGCAGCTTAGTGGGTTCGGGACAGCTAAATTCACCCCTCCACTTT

d_call: TRBD1
clone_size: .
j_call: TRBJ2-1
v_call: TRBV5-6
cdr3_aa: CASSRTGWVEQFF
cdr3_nt: TGTGCCAGCAGCAGGACAGGGTGGGTTGAGCAGTTCTTC

d_call: .
clone_size: .
j_call: TRBJ2-7
v_call: TRBV28
cdr3_aa: CASISGSDGSYEQYF
cdr3_nt: TGTGCCAGCATCTCCGGGAGCGACGGATCCTACGAGCAGTACTTC

d_call: .
clone_size: .
j_call: TRBJ1-1
v_call: TRBV2
cdr3_aa: CASSELGQSTEAFF
cdr3_nt: TGTGCCAGCAGTGAATTGGGGCAAAGCACTGAAGCTTTCTTT

d_call: TRBD1
clone_size: .
j_call: TRBJ2-4
v_call: TRBV2
cdr3_aa: CASSEAGQGYVIKNIQYF
cdr3_nt: TGTGCCAGCAGTGAAGCGGGACAGGGATATGTGATCAAAAACATTCAGTACTTC

d_call: .
clone_size: .
j_call: TRBJ1-3
v_call: TRBV20-1
cdr3_aa: CSASKFSVASSGNTIYF
cdr3_nt: TGCAGTGCTAGTAAATTCTCCGTAGCGAGCTCTGGAAACACCATATATTTT

d_call: TRBD2
clone_size: .
j_call: TRBJ2-2
v_call: TRBV18
cdr3_aa: CASSPRGLGAGELFF
cdr3_nt: TGTGCCAGCTCACCACGGGGACTAGGGGCCGGGGAGCTGTTTTTT

d_call: TRBD2
clone_size: .
j_call: TRBJ2-3
v_call: TRBV28
cdr3_aa: CASSLAASGFMDTQYF
cdr3_nt: TGTGCCAGCAGTTTGGCGGCTAGCGGATTTATGGATACGCAGTATTTT

d_call: .
clone_size: .
j_call: TRBJ2-7
v_call: TRBV2
cdr3_aa: CASRPGHPPYEQYF
cdr3_nt: TGTGCCAGCAGGCCGGGACACCCTCCTTACGAGCAGTACTTC

d_call: .
clone_size: few
j_call: TRBJ2-7
v_call: TRBV3-1/TRBV3-2
cdr3_aa: CASSLFGKQNHEQYF
cdr3_nt: TGTGCCAGCAGCCTCTTCGGGAAGCAAAACCACGAGCAGTACTTC

d_call: TRBD1
clone_size: .
j_call: TRBJ1-2
v_call: TRBV12-3/TRBV12-4
cdr3_aa: CASSAGGNYGYTF
cdr3_nt: TGTGCCAGCAGTGCAGGGGGTAACTATGGCTACACCTTC

d_call: TRBD1
clone_size: few
j_call: TRBJ1-6
v_call: TRBV7-2
cdr3_aa: CASSLGDRGLSYNSPLHF
cdr3_nt: TGTGCCAGCAGCTTAGGGGACAGGGGGCTATCCTATAATTCACCCCTCCACTTT

d_call: .
clone_size: .
j_call: TRBJ2-2
v_call: TRBV18
cdr3_aa: CASSPEQTNTGELFF
cdr3_nt: TGTGCCAGCTCACCAGAACAGACGAACACCGGGGAGCTGTTTTTT